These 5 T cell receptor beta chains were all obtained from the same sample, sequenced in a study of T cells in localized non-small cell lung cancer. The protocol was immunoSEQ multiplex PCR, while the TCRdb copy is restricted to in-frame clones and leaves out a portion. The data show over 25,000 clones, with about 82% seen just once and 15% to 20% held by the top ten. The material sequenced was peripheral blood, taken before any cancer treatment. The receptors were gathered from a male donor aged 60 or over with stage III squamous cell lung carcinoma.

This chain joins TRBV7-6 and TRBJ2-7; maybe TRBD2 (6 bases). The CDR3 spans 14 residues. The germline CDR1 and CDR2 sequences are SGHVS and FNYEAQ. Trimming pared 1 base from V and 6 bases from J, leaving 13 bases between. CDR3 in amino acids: CASSLETRRGEQYF. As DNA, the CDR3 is TGTGCCAGCAGCTTAGAGACTAGACGGGGCGAGCAGTACTTC.

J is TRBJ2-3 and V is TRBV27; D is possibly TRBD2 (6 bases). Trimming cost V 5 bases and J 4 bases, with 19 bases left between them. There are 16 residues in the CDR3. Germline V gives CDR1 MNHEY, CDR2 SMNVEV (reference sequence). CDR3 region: CASSPLLAKGPDTQYF. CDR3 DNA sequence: TGTGCCAGCAGTCCCCTCCTAGCGAAGGGCCCAGATACGCAGTATTTT.

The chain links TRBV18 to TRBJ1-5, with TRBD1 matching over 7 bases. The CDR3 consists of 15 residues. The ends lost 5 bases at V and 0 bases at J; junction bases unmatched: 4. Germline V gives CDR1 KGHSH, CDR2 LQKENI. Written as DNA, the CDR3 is TGTGCCAGCTCATTGGACAGGAATAGCAATCAGCCCCAGCATTTT. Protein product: CASSLDRNSNQPQHF.

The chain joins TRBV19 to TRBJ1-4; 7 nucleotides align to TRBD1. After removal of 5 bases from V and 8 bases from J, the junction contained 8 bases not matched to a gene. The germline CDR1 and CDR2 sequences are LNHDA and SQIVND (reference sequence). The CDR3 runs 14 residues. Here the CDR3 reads CASSVPGTVEKLFF. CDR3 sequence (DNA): TGTGCCAGTAGTGTCCCCGGGACAGTCGAAAAACTGTTTTTT. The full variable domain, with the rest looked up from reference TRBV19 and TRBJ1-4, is DGGITQSPKYLFRKEGQNVTLSCEQNLNHDAMYWYRQDPGQGLRLIYYSQIVNDFQKGDIAEGYSVSREKKESFPLTVTSAQKNPTAFYLCASSVPGTVEKLFFGSGTQLSVL.

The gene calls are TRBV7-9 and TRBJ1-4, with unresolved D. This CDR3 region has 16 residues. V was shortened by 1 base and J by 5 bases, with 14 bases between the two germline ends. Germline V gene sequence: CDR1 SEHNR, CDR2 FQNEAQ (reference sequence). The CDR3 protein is CASSLDFSGGNEKLFF. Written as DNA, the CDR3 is TGTGCCAGCAGCTTAGATTTCTCAGGAGGAAATGAAAAACTGTTTTTT.